This T cell receptor (beta chain) was captured in a study of identifying expanded T cells in peripheral blood. Study-wide results and caveats: Technical replicates showed about 1.2 changed clones; about two weeks approximately 15; four weeks 19. Variance in clone template counts between approximately two-week samples significantly increased with total template count across all healthy donors.

No infections or other immune events were documented during collection. This clone was detected once. The antigen is not known. The CDR3 sequence is 11 residues long. The V end lost 7 bases, the J end lost 4 bases, and 8 bases lay between the germline ends. Germline assignment: CDR1 MNHNS and CDR2 SASEGT. Using immunoSEQ multiplex PCR, the repertoire was profiled, and TCRdb retains in-frame clones only, with some absent. The sample has about 86,000 clones; over 75% are singletons. This rearrangement joins TRBV6-1 to TRBJ2-7, with unresolved D. This TCR was sampled from a person aged 18 to 75 in good health. Sequencing was done on a sample of blood. Written as DNA, the CDR3 is TGTGCCAGCAACTCTAGATACGAGCAGTACTTC. It is translated as CASNSRYEQYF.